This TCR beta chain was obtained from a study of cytomegalovirus exposure and HLA in healthy donors. General observations from the study: In terms of immune exposure information, only CMV serostatus was available.

These donors counted as nominally healthy when sampled, but unrecorded immune exposures were likely. As for this clone: What it binds is not known.

Primers for the PCR totalled 60 Vbeta and 13 Jbeta. Original methodology: The authors later counted roughly 77 million unique TCR beta chains, 8.5 million to 13 million of them shared. This table comes from immunoSEQ multiplex PCR, and its TCRdb copy is limited to in-frame clones, with some not included. Clone size and V and J calls were adopted from that table, with D and trimming inferred from the DNA. The table has about 120,000 clones, over 15% seen once. The specimen was PBMCs. The receptor was isolated from a female donor in good health and CMV-seropositive.

The CDR3 nucleotides are TGTGCCAGCAGCTTACAGCCCGGAGCGCAGTATTTT. As protein: CASSLQPGAQYF. V usage is TRBV7-2 and J usage is TRBJ2-3; D not resolved. The CDR3 totals 12 residues. The ends were cut back, 2 bases at V and 10 bases at J, with 10 bases in the middle. Germline V gene data show CDR1 as SGHTA and CDR2 as FQGNSA.